This T cell receptor (beta chain) is drawn from a study of T cell responses to AZD1222 COVID-19 vaccine. Study observations and caveats: As reported, nearly half of all spike-specific TCRs target variant regions that are unmutated. When two AZD1222 doses had been given, Spike-specific TCR breadth and depth rose. Repertoires were sampled only after the peak T cell response.

Regarding this clone: Its target is not known.

The V gene's germline CDR1 is SGHRS and CDR2 YFSETQ. The CDR3 totals 15 residues. V shed 4 bases and J 1 base; nucleotides not matched to a gene: 7. Assay used: immunoSEQ multiplex PCR; TCRdb lists only in-frame clones, some missing. Here the sample spans 65,000 to 70,000 clones, 75% to 90% being singletons. Specimen: peripheral blood, collected 28 days after the second AZD1222 dose. This sequence was found in an adult who received the AZD1222 COVID-19 vaccine. This chain links TRBV5-1 with TRBJ1-1; 7 bases map to TRBD1. The CDR3 here is CASSIQTGSNTEAFF. The CDR3 bases are TGCGCCAGCAGCATACAGACAGGGTCGAACACTGAAGCTTTCTTT.